Listed here are 3 T cell receptor beta chains from one sample, sequenced in a study of shared clonotypes between healthy human individuals. TCRdb's copy holds only in-frame clones and misses some; the assay was immunoSEQ multiplex PCR. The table includes approximately 99,000 clones, about 71% detected once. Sequencing was done on a sample of memory CD8+ T cells sorted from blood. Subset denoted: CD45RO+ cells pooled with CCR7-negative TemRA cells. Every receptor here comes from a woman aged 30 to 39 in good health.

This clone has a handful of counts. The rearrangement uses TRBV9 and TRBJ2-7; weak D call: TRBD1 (6 bases). The germline V gene encodes CDR1 SGDLS and CDR2 YYNGEE. The CDR3 extends over 17 amino acids. V dropped 0 bases and J dropped 2 bases, with 18 bases sitting between them. The CDR3 bases are TGTGCCAGCAGCGTAGCTGGTTACGGGGCAGGGGCCTACGAGCAGTACTTC. Its protein product is CASSVAGYGAGAYEQYF.

This sequence joins TRBV4-1 and TRBJ1-1; D remains ambiguous. Germline loops: CDR1 MGHRA, CDR2 YSYEKL. The CDR3 totals 15 residues. V lost 1 base and J lost 0, with 9 bases in between. Here the CDR3 reads CASSQVERLNTEAFF. As DNA, the CDR3 is TGCGCCAGCAGCCAAGTTGAGAGACTGAACACTGAAGCTTTCTTT.

A single count supports this clone. The chain uses TRBV15 and TRBJ1-2, with 7 bases that match TRBD1. V lost 5 bases, J lost 8 bases, and 8 bases stayed unmatched. CDR1 is LNHNV and CDR2 is YYDKDF in the germline V gene (reference sequence). The CDR3 has 13 amino acids. The DNA for the CDR3 is TGTGCCACCAGCTTCCGACAGGGACGGGGCTACACCTTC. Protein product: CATSFRQGRGYTF.